The 2 T cell receptor beta chains below all came from one sample that was sequenced in a study of T-cell reconstitution after alpha-beta-depleted transplantation in children. The authors prepared the TCRbeta library with unique molecular identifiers. TCRdb reanalysed the PCR reads using MiXCR and keeps one entry per CDR3 protein. The table shows 700,000 or so distinct CDR3 sequences, with about an eighth occurring only once. This specimen was PBMCs, taken before TCRalphabeta/CD19-depleted stem cell transplant. The origin of the receptors is a girl aged 2 to 10 with congenital amegakaryocytic thrombocytopenia, due to receive a stem cell transplant.

In this sample, this clonotype turned up a few times. This chain links TRBV4-1 with TRBJ2-1, with 7 bases aligning to TRBD2. The CDR3 is 15 amino acids. The germline V gene encodes CDR1 MGHRA and CDR2 YSYEKL. V shed 1 base, J shed 13 bases, and the junction held 13 bases outside the gene matches. The CDR3 coding sequence is TGCGCCAGCAGCCAAGGTGGGTTGGGCGCGGGAGTCCAGTTCTTC. It translates to CASSQGGLGAGVQFF.

This clonotype was observed a few times. The V call is TRBV10-3, the J call TRBJ1-1; D ambiguous. CDR3 length: 16 residues. CDR1 and CDR2 from the germline V gene are ENHRY and SYGVKD. Trimming stripped 2 bases from V and 0 bases from J, with 13 bases between. The CDR3 nucleotides are TGTGCCATCAGTGAGCTATTGGACCTCATGAACACTGAAGCTTTCTTT. It yields the protein CAISELLDLMNTEAFF.